The 9 T cell receptor beta chains below come from one sample, sequenced in a study of metastatic and nonmetastatic thyroid tumors. Using MiXCR, TCRdb re-called clones from the PCR reads. The repertoire holds about 93,000 clones, with approximately 12% as singletons. No treatment of any kind had been given to any patient before thyroid surgery. Sequenced sample: blood. These receptor sequences come from a female donor with papillary thyroid cancer or a benign thyroid nodule (not recorded which). Some clones in this sample may be carry-over from other donors' samples.

This clone showed up many times. This sample includes further DNA sequences coding for the same CDR3. The genes are TRBV19 and TRBJ2-1; D is perhaps TRBD1 or TRBD2 (6 bases each). Trimming took off 1 base at V and 12 bases at J, with 25 bases between the two ends. CDR3 size: 17 residues. The germline gives CDR1 LNHDA, CDR2 SQIVND (reference sequence). This chain's CDR3 is CASSIGGGLSNLGRQFF. DNA for the CDR3: TGTGCCAGTAGTATAGGAGGGGGGTTAAGCAACCTAGGGAGGCAGTTCTTC.

The chain carries TRBV10-3 and TRBJ2-7; tentatively, D is TRBD1 or TRBD2 (6 bases each). Per germline, CDR1 ENHRY and CDR2 SYGVKD. V was clipped by 3 bases and J by 6 bases, with 18 bases between them. The CDR3 extends over 15 amino acids. The CDR3 DNA sequence: TGTGCCATCAGTGATGTCAATGCTGGAGGGGGCGAGCAGTACTTC. Amino acid sequence: CAISDVNAGGGEQYF.

This clone was picked up many times. The rearrangement links TRBV3-1 to TRBJ2-7; D may be TRBD2 (5 bases). CDR3 size: 15 residues. The V gene's germline CDR1 is LGHDT and CDR2 YNNKEL (reference sequence). The germline V and J ends were trimmed by 1 base and 4 bases, with 14 bases remaining between them. The CDR3 bases are TGTGCCAGCAGCCAAGGGGCGGGCCACCCATACGAGCAGTACTTC. It specifies CASSQGAGHPYEQYF.

This clone was counted ten times or more. The chain links TRBV9 to TRBJ1-6; the D is unclear. The CDR3 covers 15 residues. V lost 0 bases and J lost 9, with 13 bases in between. Germline loops: CDR1 SGDLS, CDR2 YYNGEE. Here the CDR3 reads CASSVGSSIGSPLHF. The CDR3 DNA reads TGTGCCAGCAGCGTAGGGTCCTCTATAGGTTCACCCCTCCACTTT.

This clone showed up many times. The chain has TRBV20-1 and TRBJ1-5; no firm D call. The CDR3 contains 14 residues. Per the germline V gene, CDR1 is DFQATT and CDR2 is SNEGSKA (reference sequence). Trimming took off 3 bases at V and 2 bases at J, with 11 bases between the two ends. CDR3 loop: CSASWRDGNQPQHF. The CDR3 region has the DNA TGCAGTGCTAGTTGGAGGGATGGCAATCAGCCCCAGCATTTT.

This clone occurred many times. This chain connects TRBV5-1 to TRBJ1-1, with 7 bases lining up with TRBD1. The CDR3 is 14 residues long. V lost 4 bases, J lost 5 bases, and 8 bases stayed unmatched. Germline CDR1 and CDR2: SGHRS and YFSETQ. CDR3 amino acids: CASSRGQTRTEAFF. CDR3 in DNA: TGCGCCAGCAGCAGGGGACAGACAAGGACTGAAGCTTTCTTT.

The J gene is TRBJ2-7, the V gene TRBV30; 11 bases match TRBD2. In germline, CDR1 is GTSNPN, CDR2 SVGIG (reference sequence). This CDR3 is 14 amino acids long. V trimming: 2 bases; J trimming: 4 bases; junction bases outside the gene matches: 4. CDR3: CAWSRLAGRYEQYF. The DNA of the CDR3 is TGTGCCTGGAGTCGACTAGCGGGACGTTACGAGCAGTACTTC.

This clone appeared many times. The chain employs TRBV11-2 and TRBJ2-7; 7 bases are a match to TRBD2. CDR1 is SGHAT and CDR2 is FQNNGV in the germline V gene. Trimming cost V 6 bases and J 0 bases; bases outside gene matches: 8. CDR3 length: 15 residues. CDR3 in amino acids: CASRSTPGGSYEQYF. The CDR3 DNA follows: TGTGCCAGCAGAAGTACACCGGGAGGCTCCTACGAGCAGTACTTC.

Turning to this clone: A clone one base away is much larger, so this may be a read error. This CDR3 is also generated by other DNA sequences in the sample. The chain is built from TRBV20-1 and TRBJ2-4, with TRBD2 matching over 8 bases. V gave up 6 bases and J gave up 0 bases; unmatched junction bases: 7. In germline, CDR1 is DFQATT, CDR2 SNEGSKA (reference sequence). The CDR3 consists of 15 residues. The CDR3, as DNA: TGCAGTGCCCCCCTAGCGGGTAGAGCCAAAAACATTCAGTACTTC. This translates into CSAPLAGRAKNIQYF.